This T cell receptor beta chain was recovered during a study of radiotherapy plus CTLA-4 blockade in lung cancer. Overall study context: Of the patients, under 20% showed objective responses and roughly 30% attained disease control.

General study findings and limits: Among blood TCR repertoires after radiotherapy plus ipilimumab, tumor-derived clones expanded. Dynamics of early blood T cell clones, together with interferon-beta, were reportedly the best predictors of response.

Assay: immunoSEQ multiplex PCR; the TCRdb copy retains only in-frame clones and omits some. The data hold 90,000 to 130,000 clones, with about four fifths observed a single time. As to this clone: Its specificity is not known.

V shed 5 bases and J shed 4 bases, with 11 bases lying between them. Germline V gene data show CDR1 as SGHTA and CDR2 as FQGTGA. This CDR3 is built from 14 residues. Material: peripheral blood, obtained from a patient treated with radiotherapy plus ipilimumab. This clonotype was obtained from a human donor with non-small cell lung cancer that progressed on radiotherapy plus ipilimumab. Some clones in this sample may be carry-over from other donors' samples. This chain uses TRBV7-3 with TRBJ2-2, with a possible D match to TRBD1 (6 bases). The CDR3 protein is CASSGQLGTGELFF. In DNA form, the CDR3 reads TGTGCCAGCAGCGGACAGTTAGGCACCGGGGAGCTGTTTTTT.